A single sample is the source of the 15 T cell receptor beta chains below, sequenced in a study of Ad26.COV2.S vaccination and SARS-CoV-2 variants. Indicated treatment: roughly 20 received Ad26.COV2.S at low or high dose, single or two shots; about 5 received placebo; per-sample allocation not given. Day 63 after the first vaccine or placebo injection was the time point for sampling. Clones were sequenced by immunoSEQ multiplex PCR, and TCRdb holds only the in-frame ones, with some missing. The sample has approximately 340,000 clones, 80% to 90% seen once. The starting material was peripheral blood, obtained in a trial of Ad26.COV2.S vaccine versus placebo. The receptor set was obtained from a person aged 18-60 years who received the Ad26.COV2.S COVID-19 vaccine or a placebo.

The J gene is TRBJ2-2, the V gene TRBV6-2 or TRBV6-3; 8 nucleotides align to TRBD1. V trimming: 5 bases; J trimming: 0 bases; junction bases outside the gene matches: 5. In germline, CDR1 is MNHEY, CDR2 SVGEGT. The CDR3 consists of 16 residues. This CDR3 is CASSIQGVANTGELFF. CDR3 coding DNA: TGTGCCAGCAGTATACAGGGGGTCGCGAACACCGGGGAGCTGTTTTTT.

This clone turned up a few times. The rearrangement uses TRBV28 and TRBJ2-4; 8 bases align to TRBD2. Unmatched junction bases numbered 5, after V lost 4 bases and J lost 3 bases. The CDR3 contains 15 residues. Germline CDR1 MDHEN, CDR2 SYDVKM. The CDR3 loop reads CASSSSGTSKNIQYF. CDR3 DNA sequence: TGTGCCAGCAGTTCTTCCGGGACTAGCAAAAACATTCAGTACTTC.

The CDR3 loop reads CAWSAPGVRATQYF. The DNA of the CDR3 is TGTGCCTGGAGTGCCCCAGGGGTGAGGGCGACCCAGTACTTC. The chain couples TRBV30 to TRBJ2-5, with D possibly matching TRBD1 (6 bases). Germline CDR1 reads GTSNPN; CDR2 reads SVGIG (reference sequence). The CDR3 runs 14 residues. V shed 1 base and J shed 7 bases, with 16 bases lying between them. Drawing the rest from reference TRBV30 and TRBJ2-5, the complete variable domain is SQTIHQWPATLVQPVGSPLSLECTVEGTSNPNLYWYRQAAGRGLQLLFYSVGIGQISSEVPQNLSASRPQDRQFILSSKKLLLSDSGFYLCAWSAPGVRATQYFGPGTRLLVL.

The chain couples TRBV7-2 to TRBJ2-1; D unresolved. The CDR3 totals 15 residues. The ends were cut back, 5 bases at V and 3 bases at J, with 14 bases in the middle. CDR1 and CDR2 from the germline V gene are SGHTA and FQGNSA. The CDR3 loop is CASSPDPPYYNEQFF. CDR3 nucleotide sequence: TGTGCCAGCAGCCCCGATCCGCCCTACTACAATGAGCAGTTCTTC. Full variable domain (missing parts from reference TRBV7-2 and TRBJ2-1): GAGVSQSPSNKVTEKGKDVELRCDPISGHTALYWYRQSLGQGLEFLIYFQGNSAPDKSGLPSDRFSAERTGGSVSTLTIQRTQQEDSAVYLCASSPDPPYYNEQFFGPGTRLTVL.

V usage is TRBV27 and J usage is TRBJ1-1; D is unresolved. CDR3 length equals 15 residues. V was clipped by 6 bases and J by 1 base, with 15 bases between them. CDR1 MNHEY and CDR2 SMNVEV come from the germline V gene (reference sequence). The DNA of the CDR3 is TGTGCCAGCAGCATCCCGGGCCACGAGAACACTGAAGCTTTCTTT. This codes for CASSIPGHENTEAFF.

This clone occurred once. The rearrangement joins TRBV9 to TRBJ1-1, with 12 bases matching TRBD1. V lost 5 bases, J lost 0 bases, and 5 bases stayed unmatched. This CDR3 has 16 residues. Germline V lookup: CDR1 SGDLS, CDR2 YYNGEE. CDR3 DNA sequence: TGTGCCAGCAGGAGGGGGACAGGGGGCATGAACACTGAAGCTTTCTTT. Translating gives CASRRGTGGMNTEAFF.

This chain uses TRBV5-1 with TRBJ1-2; 7 nucleotides agree with TRBD1. J lost 4 bases, V lost 4 bases, and 10 bases had no gene match. The CDR3 loop spans 15 amino acids. From germline, CDR1 is SGHRS and CDR2 YFSETQ. CDR3 coding DNA: TGCGCCAGCAGCCATCAGGGGGAGGGGATCTATGGCTACACCTTC. Amino acids: CASSHQGEGIYGYTF.

This clone has a handful of counts. The chain joins TRBV27 to TRBJ2-1; D assignment may be TRBD1 or TRBD2 (5 bases each). The V end was cut by 5 bases, the J end by 10 bases, with 24 bases between. Per the germline V gene, CDR1 is MNHEY and CDR2 is SMNVEV (reference sequence). This CDR3 contains 16 residues. For the CDR3, the DNA is TGTGCCAGCAGTCCTTGGGGGACGCTAGGCCAGAGAGAGCAGTTCTTC. Protein product: CASSPWGTLGQREQFF.

This chain links TRBV10-1 with TRBJ2-3, with TRBD1 matching 8 bases. With V trimmed by 7 bases and J by 9 bases, 9 bases remained unmatched. The CDR3 covers 13 residues. CDR1 is WNHNN, CDR2 SYGVQD, per germline (reference sequence). The CDR3 protein is CASTGQGSETQYF. CDR3 bases: TGCGCCAGCACCGGACAGGGAAGTGAAACGCAGTATTTT.

The J gene is TRBJ2-5, the V gene TRBV28, with D hard to call. Between the trimmed V and J ends, which lost 6 bases and 3 bases, there was a span of 8 bases. CDR1 and CDR2 (germline): MDHEN, SYDVKM. The CDR3 consists of 12 residues. CDR3 in amino acids: CASRTVEETQYF. DNA of the CDR3: TGTGCCAGCAGAACAGTAGAAGAGACCCAGTACTTC.

The chain links TRBV29-1 to TRBJ2-1, with D possibly matching TRBD2 (5 bases). CDR3 size: 19 residues. The germline CDR1 and CDR2 sequences are SQVTM and ANQGSEA. Deletions cut 1 base from V and 7 bases from J, with 29 bases between. This chain's CDR3 is CSVEGLLGRKADQWNEQFF. CDR3 in DNA: TGCAGCGTTGAAGGGCTGCTGGGGAGAAAAGCGGACCAGTGGAATGAGCAGTTCTTC.

In its sample, this clone was seen once. The CDR3 DNA sequence: TGTGCCAGCAGCTTGACATATAGTGAGCAGTTCTTC. Translation: CASSLTYSEQFF. V gene TRBV7-9 combines with J gene TRBJ2-1; D ambiguous. Germline V gene sequence: CDR1 SEHNR, CDR2 FQNEAQ (reference sequence). The CDR3 covers 12 residues. The V end lost 3 bases, the J end lost 9 bases, and 9 bases lay between the germline ends.

This chain uses TRBV10-2 with TRBJ2-5, with 7 positions matching TRBD1. Trimming at V came to 1 base and at J to 5 bases, leaving 10 bases not matched to a gene. Germline CDR1 reads WSHSY; CDR2 reads SAAADI. The length of the CDR3 is 16 residues. This CDR3 is CASSELDRAGVETQYF. In nucleotides, the CDR3 is TGCGCCAGCAGTGAGTTAGACAGGGCGGGTGTCGAGACCCAGTACTTC.

The chain employs TRBV5-1 and TRBJ2-7; TRBD2 matches at 7 bases. Germline V gene lookup returns CDR1 SGHRS and CDR2 YFSETQ. Trimming took 7 bases from V and 0 from J; bases not matched to a gene: 7. CDR3 length: 14 amino acids. The CDR3 sequence is CASAQRGSSYEQYF. The CDR3 region has the DNA TGCGCCAGCGCCCAGCGGGGAAGCTCCTACGAGCAGTACTTC.

The chain is built from TRBV27 and TRBJ2-3; the D is unclear. V lost 9 bases and J 0 bases, leaving 10 bases between the germline ends. There are 13 residues in the CDR3. Germline values: CDR1 MNHEY, CDR2 SMNVEV (reference sequence). CDR3 sequence reads: CASRPRSTDTQYF. The CDR3 nucleotides read TGTGCCAGTAGACCCAGGAGCACAGATACGCAGTATTTT.